The clone carrying this T cell receptor (beta chain) was seen a single time. The data belong to a study of blood T cells in healthy people across ages. For the second PCR, which ran for about 6 to 12 cycles, a sample-barcoded 5' primer and a J-beta primer mix were used. TCRdb re-analysed the 5' RACE reads in MiXCR, keeping a single row per CDR3 protein. The sample holds 1.8 million or so distinct CDR3 sequences, about 39% seen once. CDR1 and CDR2 from the germline V gene are KGHSH and LQKENI. The CDR3 is 15 residues long. Trimming pared 3 bases from V and 8 bases from J, leaving 16 bases between. The gene calls are TRBV18 and TRBJ1-4; D possibly corresponds to TRBD1 (5 bases). Sequencing was carried out using blood. The clonotype was recovered from a human donor in good health. CDR3 region: CASSPNQGLGEKLFF. Here the CDR3 DNA reads TGTGCCAGCTCACCGAATCAGGGTCTCGGGGAAAAACTGTTTTTT. Together with reference TRBV18 and TRBJ1-4, the CDR3 gives the full variable domain: NAGVMQNPRHLVRRRGQEARLRCSPMKGHSHVYWYRQLPEEGLKFMVYLQKENIIDESGMPKERFSAEFPKEGPSILRIQQVVRGDSAAYFCASSPNQGLGEKLFFGSGTQLSVL.